One T cell receptor (beta chain) is described in this entry. Its antigen is unknown. The CDR3 is 13 residues long. Trimming removed 9 bases at V and 4 bases at J, with 16 bases between. The germline V gene encodes CDR1 MNHNS and CDR2 SASEGT. The data belong to a study of follicular helper T cells after annual influenza vaccination. At the level of the study: For some subjects, blood spans the 2013-2014, 2014-2015 and 2015-2016 annual vaccinations. General study results and limits: Undersampling of the much larger non-cTfh compartments could not be excluded for influenza clone enrichment. ICOS+CD38+ cTfh clonality change tracked circulating plasmablast frequency change. Each annual vaccination recalled recurring oligoclonal ICOS+CD38+ cTfh clonotypes.

Time point indicated: 2013-2014 season, 7 days after vaccination. The protocol was immunoSEQ multiplex PCR, while the TCRdb copy is restricted to in-frame clones and leaves out a portion. In the table there are around 9,500 clones, roughly 84% of which are singletons. The rearrangement links TRBV6-1 to TRBJ2-7, with unresolved D. This sequence was found in an adult who received the influenza vaccine. This specimen consisted of CXCR5- memory CD4+ T cells sorted from blood, obtained 7 days after influenza vaccination. CDR3 nucleotide sequence: TGTGCCAGTGCAAATCCTAACTTTTACGAGCAGTACTTC. It yields the protein CASANPNFYEQYF.